The 23 T cell receptor beta chains below all came from one sample that was sequenced in a study of cytomegalovirus exposure and HLA in healthy donors (dated by TCRdb to the late 2010s). The library was built by means of the immunoSEQ multiplex PCR assay. The immuneACCESS repertoire file appears here via TCRdb, limited to in-frame rearrangements. These files lack a portion of the clones; in checked studies, under half of the deficit traces to unresolved V genes, and the cause of the others is not known. Here the sample has about 200,000 clones; around 80% occur a single time. 0.95% to 1.5% of the sample lies in the top ten. Sequencing was performed on PBMCs. The source of these receptors is a woman in her 30s in good health and CMV-seronegative.

V and J are TRBV6-5 and TRBJ2-7, with D possibly TRBD2 on 6 matching bases. The CDR3 loop spans 15 amino acids. Germline V gene data show CDR1 as MNHEY and CDR2 as SVGAGI. V was shortened by 2 bases and J by 4 bases, with 15 bases between the two germline ends. In DNA form, the CDR3 reads TGTGCCAGCAGTTACGCCTGGGGGGAGGCTTACGAGCAGTACTTC. It yields the protein CASSYAWGEAYEQYF.

This clone was counted at least ten times. The chain carries TRBV4-1 and TRBJ2-7, with TRBD2 matching 7 bases. With V trimmed by 4 bases and J by 1 base, 10 bases remained unmatched. The CDR3 length is 16 residues. Germline V gene lookup returns CDR1 MGHRA and CDR2 YSYEKL. CDR3 loop: CASSRARGTQSYEQYF. The CDR3 DNA sequence: TGCGCCAGCAGCCGTGCGCGGGGGACCCAATCCTACGAGCAGTACTTC.

This chain links TRBV10-3 with TRBJ1-1; 10 bases map to TRBD1. Germline assignment: CDR1 ENHRY and CDR2 SYGVKD. The CDR3 length is 15 residues. The V and J ends lost 3 bases and 1 base, in that order; junction bases with no gene match: 2. Here the CDR3 reads CAISDWDRGNTEAFF. In DNA, the CDR3 is TGTGCCATCAGTGACTGGGACAGGGGGAACACTGAAGCTTTCTTT.

The J gene is TRBJ1-6, the V gene TRBV18, with a possible D match to TRBD1 (5 bases). There are 15 residues in the CDR3. Germline CDR1 KGHSH, CDR2 LQKENI. Between the trimmed V and J ends, which lost 1 base and 9 bases, there was a span of 13 bases. CDR3 sequence (DNA): TGTGCCAGCTCACCACGTTCAGGGATCGGTTCACCCCTCCACTTT. This sequence encodes CASSPRSGIGSPLHF.

The V call is TRBV27, the J call TRBJ2-1; 9 bases match TRBD2. The V segment lost 3 bases and the J segment 3 bases; nucleotides outside the gene matches: 12. The CDR3 length is 18 residues. From germline, CDR1 is MNHEY and CDR2 SMNVEV (reference sequence). The CDR3 is CASSFRASGKAIYNEQFF. The CDR3, as DNA: TGTGCCAGCAGTTTCCGGGCTAGCGGGAAGGCGATCTACAATGAGCAGTTCTTC.

The chain links TRBV5-1 to TRBJ2-1; D not certain. The CDR3 runs to 15 residues. Germline assignment: CDR1 SGHRS and CDR2 YFSETQ. V lost 4 bases to trimming and J lost 5 bases, with 16 bases between them. DNA for the CDR3: TGCGCCAGCAGCCCCGGCGGCCCTCCAAACAATGAGCAGTTCTTC. It is translated as CASSPGGPPNNEQFF.

In regard to this clone: One junction end does not reproduce the germline sequence, and a read error may be involved. In DNA form, the CDR3 reads TGTGCCAGCAGCCAAGGGGGGACGGGGGGACCCTACGTGGACTTC. It encodes CASSQGGTGGPYVDF. The chain combines TRBV4-2 with TRBJ2-7; 7 bases are a match to TRBD2. CDR3 length: 15 residues. In germline, CDR1 is LGHNA, CDR2 YNFKEQ.

This clone was observed a handful of times. V gene TRBV28 combines with J gene TRBJ1-5, with D perhaps matching TRBD1 (5 bases). The CDR3 has 11 residues. The V gene lost 6 bases and the J gene lost 10 bases, with 10 bases spanning the gap. Germline lookup yields CDR1 MDHEN and CDR2 SYDVKM. The DNA of the CDR3 is TGTGCCAGCAGCCCGGGGGTCCCCCAGCATTTT. Translated, it gives CASSPGVPQHF.

V usage is TRBV5-1 and J usage is TRBJ1-1, with TRBD1 identical over 10 bases. V shed 0 bases, J shed 6 bases, and the junction held 11 bases outside the gene matches. This CDR3 region has 17 residues. Germline CDR1 reads SGHRS; CDR2 reads YFSETQ. The CDR3 protein is CASSLGQGALQVAEAFF. The CDR3 nucleotides are TGCGCCAGCAGCTTGGGACAGGGGGCGTTACAGGTAGCTGAAGCTTTCTTT.

The chain is built from TRBV29-1 and TRBJ2-5, with D possibly TRBD1 on 5 matching bases. This CDR3 has 11 residues. The germline V gene has CDR1 SQVTM and CDR2 ANQGSEA. Trimming took off 6 bases at V and 5 bases at J, with 10 bases between the two ends. Here the CDR3 DNA reads TGCAGCGTGGGGCCCGGGGAGACCCAGTACTTC. Its translation: CSVGPGETQYF.

The V call is TRBV5-5, the J call TRBJ1-6; D might be TRBD1 (6 bases). The germline V gene encodes CDR1 SGHKS and CDR2 YYEKEE (reference sequence). The CDR3 is 14 residues long. Trimming stripped 0 bases from V and 10 bases from J, with 11 bases between. CDR3 residues: CASSLGTAISPLHF. The CDR3 coding sequence is TGTGCCAGCAGCTTGGGGACAGCTATCTCACCCCTCCACTTT.

The CDR3 reads CSAYRGIEEKLFF. CDR3 bases: TGCAGCGCTTACAGGGGCATCGAGGAAAAACTGTTTTTT. V gene TRBV29-1 combines with J gene TRBJ1-4; 7 bases agree with TRBD1. V lost 7 bases, J lost 8 bases, and 10 bases stayed unmatched. The germline gives CDR1 SQVTM, CDR2 ANQGSEA. The CDR3 runs to 13 residues.

The chain is built from TRBV5-1 and TRBJ1-6; possible D gene TRBD1, 5 bases. The V gene lost 0 bases and the J gene lost 7 bases, with 8 bases spanning the gap. This CDR3 is 14 amino acids long. The germline V gene has CDR1 SGHRS and CDR2 YFSETQ. CDR3 residues: CASSLGGGNSPLHF. In DNA form, the CDR3 reads TGCGCCAGCAGCTTGGGGGGGGGAAATTCACCCCTCCACTTT.

This clone was detected only once. The V and J genes are TRBV5-1 and TRBJ2-2; 7 bases agree with TRBD1. The CDR3 is 16 residues long. CDR1 SGHRS and CDR2 YFSETQ come from the germline V gene. With 0 bases clipped from V and 1 base from J, the junction kept 3 bases outside the gene matches. The CDR3 DNA is TGCGCCAGCAGCTTGGGGGACAGCAAGAACACCGGGGAGCTGTTTTTT. Its protein is CASSLGDSKNTGELFF.

V is TRBV2 and J is TRBJ2-5; D is perhaps TRBD2 (6 bases). V was trimmed by 3 bases and J by 3 bases, leaving 14 bases between them. The CDR3 has 15 amino acids. Germline CDR1 SNHLY, CDR2 FYNNEI. The DNA for the CDR3 is TGTGCCAGCAGTGAGGACCGGGACTTGAAAGAGACCCAGTACTTC. This translates into CASSEDRDLKETQYF.

This clone was seen only a few times. The chain recombines TRBV19 with TRBJ1-5, with D maybe TRBD1 (5 bases). With 3 bases removed from V and 7 bases from J, the gap between germline ends came to 13 bases. The CDR3 consists of 14 residues. Germline values: CDR1 LNHDA, CDR2 SQIVND (reference sequence). Written as DNA, the CDR3 is TGTGCCAGTAGTATGTTTGGGGCTGGCCAGCCCCAGCATTTT. Amino acid sequence: CASSMFGAGQPQHF.

For the CDR3, the DNA is TGTGCCTGGAGTCGACAGGGATCTAGCACCGGGGAGCTGTTTTTT. This translates into CAWSRQGSSTGELFF. The chain employs TRBV30 and TRBJ2-2; TRBD1 aligns across 7 bases. The V segment lost 2 bases and the J segment 4 bases; nucleotides outside the gene matches: 7. The germline V gene encodes CDR1 GTSNPN and CDR2 SVGIG (reference sequence). The CDR3 is 15 amino acids.

Turning to this clone: This likely comes from a read error, as the CDR3 has no conserved phenylalanine or tryptophan at its end. Because the CDR3's place on the DNA is in doubt, the DNA is left out and the CDR3 is given as listed by TCRdb. The CDR3 here is CVRSRTVPL. The rearrangement joins TRBV7-5 to TRBJ1-1; TRBD1, the table's D call, lacks a check against the DNA. TRBV7-5 is recorded as a pseudogene. From its first to its last residue, the CDR3 has 9 amino acids.

The rearrangement joins TRBV5-1 to TRBJ1-5; tentatively, D is TRBD1 (5 bases). This CDR3 is built from 16 residues. Per the germline V gene, CDR1 is SGHRS and CDR2 is YFSETQ. V gave up 1 base and J gave up 0 bases, with 11 bases separating them. DNA for the CDR3: TGCGCCAGCAGCTTGAGGGTTAGGGGTAGCAATCAGCCCCAGCATTTT. This translates into CASSLRVRGSNQPQHF.

This sequence joins TRBV7-2 and TRBJ1-3; D is unclear. CDR1 and CDR2 from the germline V gene are SGHTA and FQGNSA. The CDR3 extends over 17 amino acids. V was trimmed by 1 base and J by 5 bases, leaving 18 bases between them. The CDR3 DNA sequence: TGTGCCAGCAGCTTAGAGCTCGAGAAGAAATTCCGAAACACCATATATTTT. Its protein is CASSLELEKKFRNTIYF. Filled out from reference TRBV7-2 and TRBJ1-3, the complete variable domain reads GAGVSQSPSNKVTEKGKDVELRCDPISGHTALYWYRQSLGQGLEFLIYFQGNSAPDKSGLPSDRFSAERTGGSVSTLTIQRTQQEDSAVYLCASSLELEKKFRNTIYFGEGSWLTVV.

This clone was observed once. The V gene is TRBV19, the J gene TRBJ1-5, with D perhaps TRBD1 (5 bases). The length of the CDR3 is 13 residues. Trimming left V 1 base short and J 7 bases short, with 8 bases between. Germline V gene sequence: CDR1 LNHDA, CDR2 SQIVND (reference sequence). The CDR3 region has the DNA TGTGCCAGTAGTATAGGGGAGGGGCAGCCCCAGCATTTT. The encoded protein is CASSIGEGQPQHF.

This clone was picked up a small number of times. This sequence joins TRBV6-1 and TRBJ2-7, with TRBD2 identical over 13 bases. Per the germline V gene, CDR1 is MNHNS and CDR2 is SASEGT. V lost 3 bases, J lost 3 bases, and 5 bases stayed unmatched. This CDR3 is built from 16 residues. The CDR3 region has the DNA TGTGCCAGCAGTGAGGGACTAGCGGGGCCTCACTACGAGCAGTACTTC. This codes for CASSEGLAGPHYEQYF.

This rearrangement joins TRBV30 to TRBJ1-3; D remains ambiguous. CDR3 length: 16 residues. The germline CDR1 and CDR2 sequences are GTSNPN and SVGIG (reference sequence). V lost 5 bases, J lost 4 bases, and 21 bases lay in between. The CDR3, as DNA: TGTGCCTGGTCACCCCCGATACTTCTTAGAGGAAACACCATATATTTT. Residues: CAWSPPILLRGNTIYF.